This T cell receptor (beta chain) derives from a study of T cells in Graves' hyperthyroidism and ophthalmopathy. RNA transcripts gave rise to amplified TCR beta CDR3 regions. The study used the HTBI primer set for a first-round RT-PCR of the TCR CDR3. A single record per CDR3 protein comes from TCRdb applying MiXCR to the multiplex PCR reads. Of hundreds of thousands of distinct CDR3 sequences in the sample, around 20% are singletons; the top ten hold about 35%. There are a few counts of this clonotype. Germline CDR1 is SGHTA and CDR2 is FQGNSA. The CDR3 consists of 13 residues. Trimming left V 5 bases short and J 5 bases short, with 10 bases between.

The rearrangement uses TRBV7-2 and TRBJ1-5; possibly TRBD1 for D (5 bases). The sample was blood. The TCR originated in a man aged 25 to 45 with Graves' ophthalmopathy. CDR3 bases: TGTGCCAGCAGCGTAGGGACTCATCAGCCCCAGCATTTT. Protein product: CASSVGTHQPQHF.